This T cell receptor (beta chain) was observed in a study of CD8+ T cells in alopecia areata. Following extraction, RNA underwent reverse transcription to cDNA, which served as the sequencing template. Data came from immunoSEQ multiplex PCR; TCRdb stores just in-frame clones and leaves some out. The sample has 100,000 to 130,000 clones, approximately 61% seen once. Peripheral blood, together with lesional scalp punch biopsies, was collected from alopecia areata patients. Study results and caveats: More clonal than normal scalp was lesional scalp, particularly alopecia totalis/universalis.

The germline gives CDR1 SQVTM, CDR2 ANQGSEA. V lost 3 bases to trimming and J lost 2 bases; unmatched junction nucleotides: 14. The CDR3 length is 19 residues. In regard to this clone: No antigen is known for it.

The chain couples TRBV29-1 to TRBJ2-1; 12 bases match TRBD1. This sequence was found in a human donor with alopecia areata. Material for sequencing was NKG2D-low CD8+ T cells sorted from blood. The CDR3 nucleotides are TGCAGCGTTGATGGGACAGGGGGCGAGCGGGAGGGAACCTACAATGAGCAGTTCTTC. It encodes CSVDGTGGEREGTYNEQFF.